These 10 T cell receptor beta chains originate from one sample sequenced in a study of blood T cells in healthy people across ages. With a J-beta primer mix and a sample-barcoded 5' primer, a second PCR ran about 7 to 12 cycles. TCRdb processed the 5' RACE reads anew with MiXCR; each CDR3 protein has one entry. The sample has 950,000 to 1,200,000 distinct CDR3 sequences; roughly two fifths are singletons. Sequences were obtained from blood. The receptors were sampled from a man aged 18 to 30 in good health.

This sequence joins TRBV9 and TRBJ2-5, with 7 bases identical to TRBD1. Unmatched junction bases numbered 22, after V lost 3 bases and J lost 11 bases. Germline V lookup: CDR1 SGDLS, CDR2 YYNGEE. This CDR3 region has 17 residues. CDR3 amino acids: CASSATRDQGVANEQYF. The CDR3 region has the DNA TGTGCCAGCAGCGCGACCCGGGACCAGGGGGTGGCCAATGAGCAGTACTTC.

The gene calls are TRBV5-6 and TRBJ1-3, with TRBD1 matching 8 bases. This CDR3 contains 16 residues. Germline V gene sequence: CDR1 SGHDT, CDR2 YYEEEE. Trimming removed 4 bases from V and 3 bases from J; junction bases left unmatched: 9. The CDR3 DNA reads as TGTGCCAGCAGCCCCAGTCCAGGGGGCTTTGGAAACACCATATATTTT. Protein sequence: CASSPSPGGFGNTIYF.

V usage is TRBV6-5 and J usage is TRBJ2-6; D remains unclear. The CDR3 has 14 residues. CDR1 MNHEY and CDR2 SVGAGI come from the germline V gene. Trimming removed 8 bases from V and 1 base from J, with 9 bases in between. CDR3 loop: CASGPASGANVLTF. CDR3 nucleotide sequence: TGTGCCAGCGGCCCCGCTTCTGGGGCCAACGTCCTGACTTTC.

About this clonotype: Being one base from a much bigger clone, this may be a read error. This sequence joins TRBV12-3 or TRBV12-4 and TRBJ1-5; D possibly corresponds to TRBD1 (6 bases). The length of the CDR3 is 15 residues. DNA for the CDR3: TGTGCCAACAGTTTAGCGGGGGCTAGCAATCAGCCCCAGCATTTT. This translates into CANSLAGASNQPQHF.

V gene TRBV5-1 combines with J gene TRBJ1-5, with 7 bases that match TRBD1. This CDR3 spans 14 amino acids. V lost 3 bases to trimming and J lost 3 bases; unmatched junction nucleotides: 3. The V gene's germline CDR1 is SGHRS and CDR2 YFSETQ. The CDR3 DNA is TGCGCCAGCAGCTCCGGACAGGCCAATCAGCCCCAGCATTTT. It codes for CASSSGQANQPQHF.

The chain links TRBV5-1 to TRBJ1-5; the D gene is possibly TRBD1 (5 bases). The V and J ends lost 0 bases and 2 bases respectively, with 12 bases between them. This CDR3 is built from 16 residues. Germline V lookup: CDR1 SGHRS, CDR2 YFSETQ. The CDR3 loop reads CASSLGSGAGNQPQHF. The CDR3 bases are TGCGCCAGCAGCTTGGGGTCTGGGGCAGGCAATCAGCCCCAGCATTTT.

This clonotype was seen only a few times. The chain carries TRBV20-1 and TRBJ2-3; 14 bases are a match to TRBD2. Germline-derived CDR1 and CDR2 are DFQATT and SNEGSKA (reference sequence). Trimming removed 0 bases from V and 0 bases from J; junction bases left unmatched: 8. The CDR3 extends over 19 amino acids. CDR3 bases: TGCAGTGCTAGAGATGTAGAAGGGACTAGCGGGGGAAGCACAGATACGCAGTATTTT. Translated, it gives CSARDVEGTSGGSTDTQYF.

In DNA form, the CDR3 reads TGTGCCATCAGGACGGGGGAGGGTCCCTACAATGAGCAGTTCTTC. It encodes CAIRTGEGPYNEQFF. The rearrangement joins TRBV10-3 to TRBJ2-1, with TRBD2 matching 7 bases. Germline-derived CDR1 and CDR2 are ENHRY and SYGVKD. The length of the CDR3 is 15 residues. The V and J ends lost 6 bases and 2 bases, in that order; junction bases with no gene match: 7.

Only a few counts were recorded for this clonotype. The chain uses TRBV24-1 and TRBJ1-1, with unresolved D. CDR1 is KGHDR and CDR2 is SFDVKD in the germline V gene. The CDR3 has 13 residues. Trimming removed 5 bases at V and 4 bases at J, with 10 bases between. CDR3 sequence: CATSGGGGTEAFF. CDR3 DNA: TGTGCCACCAGTGGCGGCGGCGGCACTGAAGCTTTCTTT.

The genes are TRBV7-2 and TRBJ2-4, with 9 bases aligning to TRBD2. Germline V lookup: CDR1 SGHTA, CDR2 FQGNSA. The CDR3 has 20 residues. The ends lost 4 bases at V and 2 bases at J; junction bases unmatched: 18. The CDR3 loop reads CASSSQVSWPAGGSKNIQYF. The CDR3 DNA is TGTGCCAGCAGCTCCCAGGTTTCTTGGCCAGCGGGGGGATCCAAAAACATTCAGTACTTC.